This T cell receptor (beta chain) originates from a study of T-cell reconstitution after alpha-beta-depleted transplantation in children (dated by TCRdb to the mid-2010s). As for the study more broadly: T-cell immune reconstitution after TCRalphabeta/CD19-depleted allogeneic hematopoietic cell transplantation in children was quantitatively tracked in the study by means of TCR repertoire profiling. Here is what the overall study found, with its caveats: Hyperexpanded clone frequencies declined over subsequent months; after one year, T-cell counts and TCRbeta diversity were mostly attributed to newly produced T cells. About two months after transplant, the apparently early recovery of alphabetaT-cell counts reportedly depended on just several hundred clones that had expanded rapidly and came from non-depleted graft cells. In some patients, the high TCRbeta diversity seen at day 60 was put down to recipient T cells and intrathymic progenitors that had survived conditioning.

Looking up the germline V gene (reference sequence) yields CDR1 DFQATT and CDR2 SNEGSKA. Deletion took 1 base off V and 0 bases off J, with a span of 10 bases between the germline ends. CDR3 length: 14 amino acids, cysteine to phenylalanine. The kept DNA is CDR3 alone, 42 bases in frame from the first base. Concerning this clonotype: The specificity of this receptor is unknown. Base qualities were left out, and no much larger clone turns up one base away.

The label giving this sample's treatment or condition can be read as: allogeneic hematopoietic cell transplantation with graft depleted of TCRalphabeta T cells and CD19 B cells. Transplant recipients were children who received TCRalphabeta/CD19-depleted allogeneic hematopoietic cell grafts. The library was produced with PCR. Sequencing was carried out with an Illumina HiSeq 2500. TCR library preparation used molecular barcoding, with unique molecular identifiers applied to normalize quantification of the TCRbeta repertoire. TCRdb handled the public reads itself, with Q25 trimming in fastp and clone calling in MiXCR, and kept productive beta chains. Each record represents a unique CDR3 protein, reported with the most common genes and DNA among its rows. The sample table holds about 470,000 distinct CDR3 sequences, of which about 40% were seen once. Roughly a quarter of the sample goes to the ten largest clones.

The chain couples TRBV20-1 to TRBJ2-7, with TRBD2 perhaps the D gene, on 6 matching bases. This TCR was recovered from a girl aged 2-9 years with aplastic anemia, due to receive a stem cell transplant. Material: PBMCs, obtained before TCRalphabeta/CD19-depleted stem cell transplant. The CDR3 reads CSARVADSSYEQYF. The DNA reads as follows: TGCAGTGCTAGAGTAGCGGATAGCTCCTACGAGCAGTACTTC.